Listed below are T cell receptor beta chains from one sample, sequenced in a study of beta chain features in type 1 diabetes. The protocol was immunoSEQ multiplex PCR, while the TCRdb copy is restricted to in-frame clones and leaves out a portion. The data show about 240,000 clones, around 13% seen once. Sequencing was done on a sample of naive CD4+ T cells from blood. The receptors derive from a man aged 30-40 years with type 1 diabetes. CDR3s include the opening cysteine and the closing phenylalanine or tryptophan. Fields, in order: J gene, D gene, V gene, clone size, CDR3 DNA, CDR3 protein. The D gene is left open where the match is weak. Clone size appears in some rows only: once, few, many, or a class for an expanded clone.

>TRBJ2-5|TRBD2|TRBV9|-
TGTGCCAGCAGCGTAGGGCTAGCGGGATCCCAAGAGACCCAGTACTTC
CASSVGLAGSQETQYF
>TRBJ2-3|-|TRBV5-6|few
TGTGCCAGCAGCCCTGGGCGGACTAGCACAGATACGCAGTATTTT
CASSPGRTSTDTQYF
>TRBJ2-7|-|TRBV15|-
TGTGCCACCAGCAGAGATGCCGGGAACAGCTACGAGCAGTACTTC
CATSRDAGNSYEQYF
>TRBJ1-4|-|TRBV15|few
TGTGCCACCAGCAGAGACGGGGGGGATGAAAAACTGTTTTTT
CATSRDGGDEKLFF
>TRBJ2-1|TRBD1|TRBV7-9|-
TGTGCCAGCAGTCCGGGACAGGGGGCTTATGAGCAGTTCTTC
CASSPGQGAYEQFF
>TRBJ2-3|-|TRBV6-1|-
TGTGCCAGCAGTGGGGGCGGTAATAAGGATACGCAGTATTTT
CASSGGGNKDTQYF
>TRBJ2-7|-|TRBV15|-
TGTGCCACCAGCAGAGATTCGACGGGACTGCAGTACTTC
CATSRDSTGLQYF
>TRBJ1-1|-|TRBV7-9|few
TGTGCCAGTACCTCGAGGCCCACTGAAGCTTTCTTT
CASTSRPTEAFF
>TRBJ1-1|TRBD1|TRBV5-1|-
TGCGCCAGCAGCCCCGGGACAGGGGGCATTAGCACTGAAGCTTTCTTT
CASSPGTGGISTEAFF
>TRBJ2-2|-|TRBV9|-
TGTGCCAGCAGCGTAGCAGGAGGGGGGGCGAACACCGGGGAGCTGTTTTTT
CASSVAGGGANTGELFF